This TCR beta chain was retrieved from a study of cytomegalovirus exposure and HLA in healthy donors. Looking at the study overall: Out of 398 genotyped donors, about 81% belonged to the Caucasian-associated ancestry cluster.

Comments on this clone: At one end, the junction sequence differs from germline, possibly due to a read error.

The germline gives CDR1 MNHEY, CDR2 SVGAGI. The CDR3 is 13 amino acids. With 60 Vbeta and 13 Jbeta primers, the PCR was carried out. Assay: immunoSEQ multiplex PCR; the TCRdb copy retains only in-frame clones and omits some. The sample consists of roughly 200,000 clones, more than 85% of them appearing once. The origin of this receptor is a young woman in good health and CMV-seronegative. The specimen was PBMCs. This sequence joins TRBV6-5 and TRBJ1-2; 8 bases align to TRBD1. The CDR3 loop reads CASTGDRGYGYTF. In DNA form, the CDR3 reads TGTGCTAGCACCGGAGACAGGGGCTATGGCTACACCTTC.